This TCR beta chain originates from a study of T cells in Graves' hyperthyroidism and ophthalmopathy. Overall study findings and caveats: A 13 V-J model separated ophthalmopathy from stable hyperthyroidism.

Germline CDR1 reads SGHRS; CDR2 reads YFSETQ. The CDR3 length is 15 residues. Amplified TCR beta CDR3 regions derived from RNA transcripts. First-round RT-PCR of the TCR CDR3 relied on the HTBI primer set. MiXCR, applied by TCRdb to the multiplex PCR reads, yields one record per CDR3 protein. The table lists roughly 840,000 distinct CDR3 sequences, 38% of them singletons. As for this clonotype: Its target is unknown. This may be a read error: a much more frequent sequence differs by one nucleotide.

Patients were excluded because of uncontrolled infection, other autoimmune disease, pregnancy or lactation. This TCR came from a man younger than 35 with Graves' hyperthyroidism. The material sequenced was blood. J is TRBJ1-5 and V is TRBV5-1; 10 nucleotides match TRBD1. CDR3 amino acids: CASSLIGTGVQPQHF. The CDR3 DNA is TGTGCCAGCAGCTTAATAGGGACAGGGGTTCAGCCCCAGCATTTT. Looking up the rest from reference TRBV5-1 and TRBJ1-5 gives the full variable domain: KAGVTQTPRYLIKTRGQQVTLSCSPISGHRSVSWYQQTPGQGLQFLFEYFSETQRNKGNFPGRFSGRQFSNSRSEMNVSTLELGDSALYLCASSLIGTGVQPQHFGDGTRLSIL.